This TCR beta chain originates from a study of cytomegalovirus exposure and HLA in healthy donors (dated by TCRdb to about 2017). With respect to the entire study: According to an earlier analysis of 550 to 750 of the donors, 150 million to 200 million T cells yielded roughly 100 million unique TCR beta sequences and approximately 300 Gb of sequence data. The study was designed to test whether signatures of past pathogen exposure could be identified by cataloging public T cell receptors. About 330 gigabases of sequencing data and approximately 92 million unique TCR sequences made up an early release that covered several hundred HLA-typed donors. The study profiled the T cell repertoires of 550 to 700 subjects by immunosequencing and related them to cytomegalovirus serostatus. Five DR-DQ haplotypes were handled as single units for association and clustering because linkage in the cohort was strong. High-throughput TCR immunosequencing, statistical association of individual TCRs with disease status, and machine learning were combined to predict cytomegalovirus infection status. Along with the roughly 610-subject first cohort, a separate validation cohort of about 110 different subjects was used. Among the roughly 370 genotyped donors, approximately 81% belonged to the genetic ancestry cluster associated with self-reported Caucasian donors. Class I and class II HLA loci were covered by the typing at four-digit resolution. In a later genetic analysis, genome-wide SNP genotypes for about 55% of the roughly 700 donors were used, and that subset was treated as a discovery cohort. Donor age, sex, ethnicity and CMV serostatus were compiled together with the repertoire data. Every repertoire in the discovery cohort had been generated on one and the same sequencing platform. To study patterns of TCR occurrence, a later analysis re-analyzed previously published TCR beta repertoires from several hundred donors and added high-resolution HLA genotyping. An earlier analysis of around 540 of the donors applied high-throughput TCR beta sequencing to assess whether each TCR beta V gene segment acted as functional or pseudogenic. In the later analysis, no new phenotypic data were used to find candidate immune exposures; instead, reliance was placed on TCR beta sequences and their occurrence across donors. Typing coverage varied by locus: roughly 629-640 donors for A, B, C, DRB1 and DQB1; roughly 510 for DQA1; more than 600 for DPA1; around 490 for DPB1. Among about 400 genotyped donors of the cohort, an average of about 240,000 unique TCR beta nucleotide sequences was sequenced per donor, of which 15% to 20% were non-productive.

What the work shows at the level of the full study, not this receptor alone: HLA typing was unavailable for some donors at each locus, so association tests used only the typed subset. Linkage disequilibrium might explain the correlated functional status among segregating V segments, but an unknown experimental factor could not be excluded. In vitro tests confirmed that three of the cytomegalovirus-associated TCR beta chains recognize cytomegalovirus antigens. In an earlier analysis of over 550 of the donors, most TCR beta V segments were observed in productive rearrangements about 87% or about 30% of the time, broadly matching IMGT annotations. Assigning TCR associations to individual alleles was difficult when HLA alleles, especially DR and DQ, strongly co-occurred. Specific HLA alleles were associated with over 15,000 TCR beta sequences at a false discovery rate of 0.05 in a later analysis. The only immune exposure information available for the cohort was CMV serostatus. A further reported finding was that TCR beta sequences accurately predicted the HLA-A and HLA-B alleles for most subjects in the first cohort. Most TCR sequences were observed very rarely across donors, whereas some public TCRs were present in many individuals. According to a later analysis, TCR association rates differed among HLA loci, with DRB1 alleles showing the most associated TCRs and HLA-C alleles showing the fewest. According to a later genetic analysis, donors in an Asian-associated ancestry cluster had fewer N-insertions in productive TCRs than the approximately 630-donor mean. According to the authors, the approach could potentially be generalized to other disease states and immunological phenotypes. Most CMV-associated TCR beta chains appeared to be HLA-restricted in a later analysis, and the HLA associations seemed to be driven largely by CMV exposure. A later analysis found that HLA-associated TCR beta chains were more clonally expanded and had lower generation probabilities than equally common non-associated chains. Several of the top co-occurrence clusters appeared to be linked to parvovirus B19, influenza, CMV and Epstein-Barr virus, according to a later analysis. The presence/absence analyses assumed that sequencing depth was roughly uniform across donors, and that assumption may not be true. A total of roughly 160 TCR beta chains were listed by the study as associated with cytomegalovirus. The 87-base-pair reads could not distinguish some IMGT-functional V segments, including TRBV6-2 and TRBV6-3, so those segments were excluded. A cluster of highly shared sequence variants was judged likely to be a technical artifact of the sequencing pipeline. The classifier was reported to diagnose cytomegalovirus status with high specificity and sensitivity in both the original and validation cohorts. In this cohort, only TCR beta chains were sequenced, and detectable features were limited by the absence of alpha or paired-chain data. A later genetic analysis associated a missense DCLRE1C variant with V-gene and J-gene trimming of TCR beta chains, and an independent cohort replicated the association. Because counts were too low, some 17 rarely observed V segments, including chromosome 9 orphons, were excluded from the earlier analysis of around 590 of the donors.

The cohort consisted of 666 healthy bone marrow donors. At the time of sampling, every cohort member was nominally healthy, though immune exposures that went unrecorded were likely present. The donor was CMV seronegative and belonged to the group of around 400 seronegative cohort members. A peripheral blood sample was provided by each donor, and peripheral blood mononuclear cells were used for TCR beta sequencing. The Qiagen DNeasy Blood Extraction Kit was used to extract genomic DNA from the blood cell samples. The method behind the library was the immunoSEQ multiplex PCR assay. The multiplex PCR relied on a mix of 60 forward primers for TCR Vbeta segments and 13 reverse primers for TCR Jbeta segments. The CDR3 region of rearranged TCR beta genes was amplified from genomic DNA with a multiplex PCR assay. The amplified TCR beta libraries were sequenced on the Illumina HiSeq System as 87-base-pair reads. The paper's processing steps were these. A later analysis tallied around 80 million unique TCR beta chains across the 550 to 850 repertoires, and roughly 11 million of those chains were shared by two or more donors. Raw reads were error-corrected and collapsed into unique sequences by a nearest-neighbor algorithm in which closely related sequences were merged to remove PCR and sequencing errors. Alignment of CDR3 sequences to IMGT reference sequences was used to assign V, D and J gene segments. For a sequence to be retained, a match of at least six nucleotides was required to both a V gene segment and a J gene segment. Rearrangements were called productive when the CDR3 lacked stop codons and stayed in frame with V and J; all others were non-productive. CDR3 was defined according to IMGT convention as the region running from the second conserved V-encoded cysteine to the conserved J-encoded phenylalanine. Sequences without an unambiguous match to a single V gene segment were excluded from the earlier analysis of approximately 600 of the donors. In an earlier analysis of a few hundred of the donors, V segments were called functional above 56.7% productive rearrangements and were called segregating when the between-donor standard deviation exceeded 5%. A statistical classification framework was developed to diagnose cytomegalovirus status using the catalog of TCR beta chain sequences. In a later analysis, V and J genes were assigned by comparing TCR nucleotide sequences against IMGT/GENE-DB human TR gene sequences. Using the TCRdist pipeline, a later analysis assigned CDR3 sequences along with most-parsimonious VDJ recombination scenarios. In a later analysis, each TCR beta chain was defined by its CDR3 amino acid sequence together with its V-gene family, and reads without a unique V-gene family were excluded. As a way to deal with suspected cross-contamination and a sequencing artifact, a later analysis dropped under 600 nucleotide sequences that were highly shared and had low generation probability. In a later analysis, a clonal expansion index for each public chain was calculated from normalized within-repertoire ranks of inferred template counts. Generation probabilities in a later analysis came from a VDJ recombination model fitted to out-of-frame rearrangements, and those results were checked against IGoR. Hypergeometric tests were used in a later analysis to score TCR-TCR, TCR-HLA and TCR-CMV co-occurrence, with a repertoire-size bias correction applied to the TCR pairs. False discovery rates were estimated in a later analysis by permuting HLA or CMV assignments 20 times. In a later analysis, co-occurring TCRs were grouped using DBSCAN, with TCRdist sequence similarity added in when clustering inside HLA-allele-positive subsets. Repertoires with fewer than 30,000 or more than 120,000 public chains, plus five repertoires with anomalous nucleotide sharing, were excluded from co-occurrence clustering. In its TCRdb copy, this immuneACCESS table keeps in-frame sequences only and misses some clones. Where compared with another copy, unresolved V genes explain less than half of these, and the others have no known cause. D and trimming were read from the DNA, whereas the V and J calls and clone size are those reported in that table. The sample yields fewer than 200,000 clones; approximately 71% were counted once. Approximately 1.5% of the sample is taken by the ten largest.

The trim is 5 bases for V and 7 bases for J, with a gap of 11 bases between the germline ends. In the germline V gene, CDR1 corresponds to SGHAT and CDR2 to FQNNGV. Reading from cysteine to phenylalanine, the CDR3 counts 12 amino acids. Only the CDR3 part of the read is kept: 36 bases, read in frame from the first base. Comment on this clone: This clone's antigen is unknown. No base-level quality is on record; no much larger clone is a single base apart.

Here the chain combines TRBV11-2 and TRBJ1-2; too little of a D gene remains to name it. The source is a girl aged 5 to 17 in good health and CMV-seronegative. The sequenced material came from PBMCs. The CDR3 protein sequence reads: CASSPPLVGYTF. The DNA sequence reads TGTGCCAGCAGCCCCCCCCTCGTTGGCTACACCTTC. With the rest looked up from the reference TRBV11-2 and TRBJ1-2 genes rather than sequenced, the full variable domain is EAGVAQSPRYKIIEKRQSVAFWCNPISGHATLYWYQQILGQGPKLLIQFQNNGVVDDSQLPKDRFSAERLKGVDSTLKIQPAKLEDSAVYLCASSPPLVGYTFGSGTRLTVV.